A selection of T cell receptor beta chains follows, all from one sample in a study of blood T cell repertoires in COVID-19. TCRdb's copy holds only in-frame clones and misses some; the assay was immunoSEQ multiplex PCR. This sample has 170,000 or so clones, with roughly 87% found just once. The sequenced sample consisted of PBMCs or T cells enriched from blood (not recorded which). The receptors were gathered from a woman aged 45-60 years who had recovered from COVID-19. Each CDR3 is given with its conserved first and last residue. The D gene is left open where the match is weak. Clone size is not always given. Where it is, it says once, few, many or a class for expanded clones.

abundance: once
d_gene: TRBD1
v_gene: TRBV6-5
j_gene: TRBJ1-4
CDR3aa: CASRTGGTNEKLFF
CDR3nt: TGTGCCAGCAGGACAGGGGGGACTAATGAAAAACTGTTTTTT

abundance: -
d_gene: TRBD2
v_gene: TRBV24-1
j_gene: TRBJ2-2
CDR3aa: CATSDLPSGTPTGELFF
CDR3nt: TGTGCCACCAGTGATTTGCCGAGCGGGACTCCCACCGGGGAGCTGTTTTTT

abundance: -
d_gene: -
v_gene: TRBV18
j_gene: TRBJ1-1
CDR3aa: CASSPPATLNTEAFF
CDR3nt: TGTGCCAGCTCACCACCGGCGACTCTGAACACTGAAGCTTTCTTT

abundance: -
d_gene: -
v_gene: TRBV28
j_gene: TRBJ1-5
CDR3aa: CASSEQVLSNQPQHF
CDR3nt: TGTGCCAGCAGCGAACAGGTATTGAGCAATCAGCCCCAGCATTTT

abundance: -
d_gene: -
v_gene: TRBV28
j_gene: TRBJ1-5
CDR3aa: CASSSPAGHQPQHF
CDR3nt: TGTGCCAGCAGTAGCCCGGCAGGGCATCAGCCCCAGCATTTT

abundance: -
d_gene: TRBD1
v_gene: TRBV18
j_gene: TRBJ1-2
CDR3aa: CASSPLPGTGIYGYTF
CDR3nt: TGTGCCAGCTCACCCCTGCCCGGGACAGGGATCTATGGCTACACCTTC

abundance: -
d_gene: -
v_gene: TRBV4-1
j_gene: TRBJ2-7
CDR3aa: CASSQARGQGPYEQYF
CDR3nt: TGCGCCAGCAGCCAAGCTCGCGGCCAGGGTCCCTACGAGCAGTACTTC

abundance: -
d_gene: -
v_gene: TRBV27
j_gene: TRBJ1-6
CDR3aa: CASSSNRARSSYNSPLHF
CDR3nt: TGTGCCAGCAGCTCAAACAGGGCTAGAAGCTCCTATAATTCACCCCTCCACTTT

abundance: -
d_gene: TRBD1
v_gene: TRBV10-2
j_gene: TRBJ1-3
CDR3aa: CASRRGQGDGNTIYF
CDR3nt: TGCGCCAGCAGGCGCGGACAGGGGGACGGAAACACCATATATTTT

abundance: once
d_gene: TRBD1
v_gene: TRBV29-1
j_gene: TRBJ2-6
CDR3aa: CSVAGTGSGANVLTF
CDR3nt: TGCAGCGTCGCAGGGACAGGCTCTGGGGCCAACGTCCTGACTTTC

abundance: few
d_gene: -
v_gene: TRBV27
j_gene: TRBJ1-1
CDR3aa: CASSFTKGTEAFF
CDR3nt: TGTGCCAGCAGTTTCACGAAGGGGACTGAAGCTTTCTTT

abundance: -
d_gene: -
v_gene: TRBV20-1
j_gene: TRBJ1-1
CDR3aa: CSLIRGTEAFF
CDR3nt: TGCAGCTTGATTCGGGGCACTGAAGCTTTCTTT

abundance: -
d_gene: -
v_gene: TRBV6-5
j_gene: TRBJ2-7
CDR3aa: CASSRAGYEQYF
CDR3nt: TGTGCCAGCAGTAGGGCAGGGTACGAGCAGTACTTC

abundance: -
d_gene: TRBD1
v_gene: TRBV2
j_gene: TRBJ1-1
CDR3aa: CASSGQGVGTEAFF
CDR3nt: TGTGCCAGCAGCGGACAGGGAGTCGGCACTGAAGCTTTCTTT

abundance: -
d_gene: TRBD2
v_gene: TRBV5-1
j_gene: TRBJ2-3
CDR3aa: CASRASGSTSTDTQYF
CDR3nt: TGCGCCAGCAGGGCTAGCGGCTCAACTAGCACAGATACGCAGTATTTT

abundance: -
d_gene: -
v_gene: TRBV24-1
j_gene: TRBJ2-1
CDR3aa: CATSDSSYNEQFF
CDR3nt: TGTGCCACCAGTGATTCTAGTTACAATGAGCAGTTCTTC

abundance: -
d_gene: TRBD2
v_gene: TRBV12-5
j_gene: TRBJ2-1
CDR3aa: CASGLGPGLAGGSYNEQFF
CDR3nt: TGTGCTAGTGGTTTGGGACCGGGACTAGCGGGAGGCTCCTACAATGAGCAGTTCTTC

abundance: -
d_gene: TRBD2
v_gene: TRBV24-1
j_gene: TRBJ2-2
CDR3aa: CATSDNSGSGATGELFF
CDR3nt: TGTGCCACCAGTGATAACAGCGGGAGCGGGGCCACCGGGGAGCTGTTTTTT

abundance: -
d_gene: TRBD2
v_gene: TRBV11-2
j_gene: TRBJ2-7
CDR3aa: CASSLDRLAETYRYF
CDR3nt: TGTGCCAGCAGCTTAGATCGTCTAGCGGAGACGTATCGGTACTTC

abundance: -
d_gene: TRBD2
v_gene: TRBV6-5
j_gene: TRBJ2-1
CDR3aa: CASRGGGRNEQFF
CDR3nt: TGTGCCAGCCGGGGGGGAGGGAGGAATGAGCAGTTCTTC

abundance: few
d_gene: -
v_gene: TRBV5-1
j_gene: TRBJ2-1
CDR3aa: CASSLEGGSYNEQFF
CDR3nt: TGCGCCAGCAGCTTGGAAGGCGGGTCCTACAATGAGCAGTTCTTC

abundance: -
d_gene: TRBD2
v_gene: TRBV11-1
j_gene: TRBJ2-1
CDR3aa: CASSGGGYNEQFF
CDR3nt: TGTGCCAGCAGCGGGGGGGGCTACAATGAGCAGTTCTTC

abundance: -
d_gene: TRBD2
v_gene: TRBV5-3
j_gene: TRBJ2-5
CDR3aa: CARSSPTSALETQYF
CDR3nt: TGTGCCAGAAGCTCACCGACTAGCGCTCTTGAGACCCAGTACTTC

abundance: -
d_gene: -
v_gene: TRBV7-9
j_gene: TRBJ1-3
CDR3aa: CASSYWTDASGNTIYF
CDR3nt: TGTGCCAGCAGTTATTGGACAGACGCCTCTGGAAACACCATATATTTT

abundance: -
d_gene: -
v_gene: TRBV12-5
j_gene: TRBJ1-5
CDR3aa: CASGPSGGPQHF
CDR3nt: TGTGCTAGTGGTCCGTCAGGAGGGCCCCAGCATTTT

abundance: -
d_gene: -
v_gene: TRBV7-2
j_gene: TRBJ1-2
CDR3aa: CASSPRQITFYGYTF
CDR3nt: TGTGCCAGCAGCCCTCGACAGATAACATTCTATGGCTACACCTTC

abundance: -
d_gene: -
v_gene: TRBV7-3
j_gene: TRBJ2-6
CDR3aa: CASSSGSGANVLTF
CDR3nt: TGTGCCAGCAGCTCGGGGTCTGGGGCCAACGTCCTGACTTTC

abundance: -
d_gene: -
v_gene: TRBV6-5
j_gene: TRBJ1-5
CDR3aa: CASRGGQNQPQHF
CDR3nt: TGTGCCAGCAGGGGGGGGCAGAATCAGCCCCAGCATTTT

abundance: -
d_gene: TRBD2
v_gene: TRBV30
j_gene: TRBJ2-1
CDR3aa: CAWARGGYNEQFF
CDR3nt: TGTGCCTGGGCTCGGGGGGGCTACAATGAGCAGTTCTTC

abundance: -
d_gene: -
v_gene: TRBV6-5
j_gene: TRBJ1-2
CDR3aa: CASSYQGKGGYTF
CDR3nt: TGTGCCAGCAGTTACCAGGGGAAGGGTGGCTACACCTTC

abundance: -
d_gene: -
v_gene: TRBV13
j_gene: TRBJ2-1
CDR3aa: CASSLGTFVGDNEQFF
CDR3nt: TGTGCCAGCAGCTTAGGGACATTTGTGGGTGACAATGAGCAGTTCTTC

abundance: -
d_gene: -
v_gene: TRBV6-5
j_gene: TRBJ1-3
CDR3aa: CASRSRGSGNTIYF
CDR3nt: TGTGCCAGCAGATCCAGGGGATCTGGAAACACCATATATTTT

abundance: few
d_gene: -
v_gene: TRBV10-3
j_gene: TRBJ1-1
CDR3aa: CAIRGSAGTSEAFF
CDR3nt: TGTGCCATCAGAGGGTCTGCAGGGACTAGTGAAGCTTTCTTT

abundance: -
d_gene: -
v_gene: TRBV19
j_gene: TRBJ2-7
CDR3aa: CASSTPGHNSEQYF
CDR3nt: TGTGCCAGTAGTACTCCGGGACATAACAGCGAGCAGTACTTC

abundance: -
d_gene: -
v_gene: TRBV7-2
j_gene: TRBJ1-1
CDR3aa: CASSLGQFNTEAFF
CDR3nt: TGTGCCAGCAGCTTGGGGCAGTTTAACACTGAAGCTTTCTTT